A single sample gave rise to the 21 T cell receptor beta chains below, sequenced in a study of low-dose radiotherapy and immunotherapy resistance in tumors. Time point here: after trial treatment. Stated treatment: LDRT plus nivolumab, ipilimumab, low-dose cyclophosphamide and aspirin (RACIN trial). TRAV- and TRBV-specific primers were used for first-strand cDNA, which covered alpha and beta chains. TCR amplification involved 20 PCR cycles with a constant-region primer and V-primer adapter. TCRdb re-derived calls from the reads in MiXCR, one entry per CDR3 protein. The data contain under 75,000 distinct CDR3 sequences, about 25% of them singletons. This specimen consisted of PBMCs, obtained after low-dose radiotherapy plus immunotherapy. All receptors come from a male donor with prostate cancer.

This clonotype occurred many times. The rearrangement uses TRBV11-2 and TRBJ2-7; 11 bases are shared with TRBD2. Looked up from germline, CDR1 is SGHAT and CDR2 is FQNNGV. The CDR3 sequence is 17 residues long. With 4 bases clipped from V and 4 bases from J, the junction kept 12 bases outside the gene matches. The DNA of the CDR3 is TGTGCCAGCAGCTCCCCCTGGTCTAGCGGGGGGTTATACGAGCAGTACTTC. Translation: CASSSPWSSGGLYEQYF.

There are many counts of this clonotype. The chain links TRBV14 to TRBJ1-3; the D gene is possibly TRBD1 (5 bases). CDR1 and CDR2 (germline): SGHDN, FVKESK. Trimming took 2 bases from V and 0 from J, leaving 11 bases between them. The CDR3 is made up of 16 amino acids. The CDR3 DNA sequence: TGTGCCAGCAGCCAACCGGGACTGATCTCTGGAAACACCATATATTTT. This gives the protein CASSQPGLISGNTIYF.

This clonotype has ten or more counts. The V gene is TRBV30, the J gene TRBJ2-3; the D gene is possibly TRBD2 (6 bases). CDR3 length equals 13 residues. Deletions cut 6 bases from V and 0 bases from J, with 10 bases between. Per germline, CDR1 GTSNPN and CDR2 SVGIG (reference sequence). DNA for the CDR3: TGTGCCTGCCGGGGGTCTAGCACAGATACGCAGTATTTT. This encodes CACRGSSTDTQYF.

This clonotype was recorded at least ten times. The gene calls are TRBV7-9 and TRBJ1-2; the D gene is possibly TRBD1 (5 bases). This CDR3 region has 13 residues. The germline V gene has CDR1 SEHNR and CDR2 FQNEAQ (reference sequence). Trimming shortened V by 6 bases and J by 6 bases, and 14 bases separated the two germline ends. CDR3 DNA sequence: TGTGCCAGCAGTTGGACAAAGGGTGATGGCTACACCTTC. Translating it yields CASSWTKGDGYTF. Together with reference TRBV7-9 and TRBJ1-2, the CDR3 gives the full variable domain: DTGVSQNPRHKITKRGQNVTFRCDPISEHNRLYWYRQTLGQGPEFLTYFQNEAQLEKSRLLSDRFSAERPKGSFSTLEIQRTEQGDSAMYLCASSWTKGDGYTFGSGTRLTVV.

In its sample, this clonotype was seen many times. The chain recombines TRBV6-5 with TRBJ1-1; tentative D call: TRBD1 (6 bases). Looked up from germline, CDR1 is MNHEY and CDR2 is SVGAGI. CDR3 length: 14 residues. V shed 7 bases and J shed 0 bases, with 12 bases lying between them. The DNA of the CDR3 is TGTGCCAGCACTCTGGGGGGCTTGAACACTGAAGCTTTCTTT. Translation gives CASTLGGLNTEAFF.

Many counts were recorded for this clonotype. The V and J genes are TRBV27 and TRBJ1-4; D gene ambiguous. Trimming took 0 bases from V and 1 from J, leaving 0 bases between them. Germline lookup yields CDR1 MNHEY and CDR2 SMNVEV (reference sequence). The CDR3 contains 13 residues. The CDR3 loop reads CASSLSTNEKLFF. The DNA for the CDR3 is TGTGCCAGCAGTTTATCAACTAATGAAAAACTGTTTTTT.

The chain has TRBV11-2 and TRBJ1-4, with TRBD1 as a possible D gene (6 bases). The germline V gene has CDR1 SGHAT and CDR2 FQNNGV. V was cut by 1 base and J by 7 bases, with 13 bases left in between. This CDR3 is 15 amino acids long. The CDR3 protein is CASSLGEGGSEKLFF. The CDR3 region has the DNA TGTGCCAGCAGCTTAGGGGAGGGGGGAAGTGAAAAACTGTTTTTT.

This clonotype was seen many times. CDR3 in DNA: TGTGCCAGCAGTTACCGACAGGGGAATAATTCACCCCTCCACTTT. Translation gives CASSYRQGNNSPLHF. The chain employs TRBV6-6 and TRBJ1-6; TRBD1 matches at 8 bases. The CDR3 runs 15 residues. V was clipped by 2 bases and J by 5 bases; unmatched bases: 2. Germline CDR1 and CDR2: MNHNY and SVGAGI (reference sequence).

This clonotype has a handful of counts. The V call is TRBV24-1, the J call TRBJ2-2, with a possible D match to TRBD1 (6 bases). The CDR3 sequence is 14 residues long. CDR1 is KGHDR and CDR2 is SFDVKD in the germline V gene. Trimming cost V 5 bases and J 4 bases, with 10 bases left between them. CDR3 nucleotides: TGTGCCACCAGTGGACAGGCCCTCACCGGGGAGCTGTTTTTT. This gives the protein CATSGQALTGELFF.

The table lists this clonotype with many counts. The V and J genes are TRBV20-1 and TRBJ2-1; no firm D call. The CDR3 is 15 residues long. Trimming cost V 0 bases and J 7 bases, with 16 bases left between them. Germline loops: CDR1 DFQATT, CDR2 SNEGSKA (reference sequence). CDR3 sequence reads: CSARDRRTLGNEQFF. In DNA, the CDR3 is TGCAGTGCTAGAGATCGACGGACCCTGGGAAATGAGCAGTTCTTC.

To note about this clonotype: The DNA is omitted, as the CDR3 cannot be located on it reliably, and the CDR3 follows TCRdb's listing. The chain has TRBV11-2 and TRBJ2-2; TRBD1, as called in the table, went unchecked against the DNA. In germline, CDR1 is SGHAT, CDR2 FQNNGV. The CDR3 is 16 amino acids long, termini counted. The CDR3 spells CASSFQGNRTPGSCFF.

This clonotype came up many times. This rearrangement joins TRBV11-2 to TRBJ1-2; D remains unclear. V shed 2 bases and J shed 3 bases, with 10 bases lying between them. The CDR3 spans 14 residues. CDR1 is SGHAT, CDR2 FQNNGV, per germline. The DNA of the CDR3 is TGTGCCAGCAGCTTATATATCAGTGACTATGGCTACACCTTC. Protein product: CASSLYISDYGYTF.

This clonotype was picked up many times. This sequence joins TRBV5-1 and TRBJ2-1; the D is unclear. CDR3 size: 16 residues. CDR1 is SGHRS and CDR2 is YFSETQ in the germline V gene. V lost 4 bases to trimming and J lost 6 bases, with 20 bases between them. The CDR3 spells CASSPTPRTESNEQFF. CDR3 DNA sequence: TGCGCCAGCAGCCCAACCCCCAGGACGGAATCCAATGAGCAGTTCTTC.

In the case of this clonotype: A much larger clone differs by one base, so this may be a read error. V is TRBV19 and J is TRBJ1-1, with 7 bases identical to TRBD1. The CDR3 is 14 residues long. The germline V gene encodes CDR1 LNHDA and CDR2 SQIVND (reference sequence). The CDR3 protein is CASRSGQYNTETFF. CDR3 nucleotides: TGTGCCAGTAGGTCGGGACAGTATAACACTGAAACTTTCTTT.

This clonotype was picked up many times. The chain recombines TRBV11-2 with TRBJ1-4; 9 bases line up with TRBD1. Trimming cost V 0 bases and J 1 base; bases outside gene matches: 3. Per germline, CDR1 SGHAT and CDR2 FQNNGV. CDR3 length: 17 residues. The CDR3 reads CASSLERGQGTNEKLFF. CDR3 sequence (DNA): TGTGCCAGCAGCTTAGAGAGGGGACAGGGAACTAATGAAAAACTGTTTTTT.

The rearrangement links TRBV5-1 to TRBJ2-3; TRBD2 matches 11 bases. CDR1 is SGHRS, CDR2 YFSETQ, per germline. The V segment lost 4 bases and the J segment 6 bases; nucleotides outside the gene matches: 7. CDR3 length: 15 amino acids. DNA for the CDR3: TGCGCCAGCAGCGGCGGGACTAGCGGTTTCGATACGCAGTATTTT. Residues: CASSGGTSGFDTQYF.

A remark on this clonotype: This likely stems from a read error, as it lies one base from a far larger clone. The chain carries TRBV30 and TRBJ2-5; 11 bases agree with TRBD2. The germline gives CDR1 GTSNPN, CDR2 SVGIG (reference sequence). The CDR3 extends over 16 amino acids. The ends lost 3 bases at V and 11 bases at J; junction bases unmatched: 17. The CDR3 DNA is TGTGCCTGGAGAGAAGGGACTAGCGGTTCCTACAATGAGCAGTACTTC. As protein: CAWREGTSGSYNEQYF.

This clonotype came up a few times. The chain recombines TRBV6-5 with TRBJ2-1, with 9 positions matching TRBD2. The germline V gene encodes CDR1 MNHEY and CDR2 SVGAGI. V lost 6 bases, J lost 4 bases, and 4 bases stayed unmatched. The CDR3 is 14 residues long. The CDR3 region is CASRGAGGYNEQFF. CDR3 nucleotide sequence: TGTGCCAGCAGAGGGGCGGGGGGGTACAATGAGCAGTTCTTC.

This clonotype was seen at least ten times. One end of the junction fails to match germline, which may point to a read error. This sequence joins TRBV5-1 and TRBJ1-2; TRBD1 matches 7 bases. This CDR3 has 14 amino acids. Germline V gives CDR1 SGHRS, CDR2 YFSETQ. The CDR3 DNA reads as TGTGCCAGCAGCTTGCTCAGGGGGTACTATGGCTACACCTTC. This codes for CASSLLRGYYGYTF. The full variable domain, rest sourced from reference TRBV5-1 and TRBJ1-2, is KAGVTQTPRYLIKTRGQQVTLSCSPISGHRSVSWYQQTPGQGLQFLFEYFSETQRNKGNFPGRFSGRQFSNSRSEMNVSTLELGDSALYLCASSLLRGYYGYTFGSGTRLTVV.

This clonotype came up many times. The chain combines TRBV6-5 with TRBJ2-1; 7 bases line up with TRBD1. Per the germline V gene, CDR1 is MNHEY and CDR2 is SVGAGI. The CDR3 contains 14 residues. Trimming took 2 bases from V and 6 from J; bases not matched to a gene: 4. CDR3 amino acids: CASSYTGTANEQFF. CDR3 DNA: TGTGCCAGCAGTTACACAGGGACAGCCAATGAGCAGTTCTTC.

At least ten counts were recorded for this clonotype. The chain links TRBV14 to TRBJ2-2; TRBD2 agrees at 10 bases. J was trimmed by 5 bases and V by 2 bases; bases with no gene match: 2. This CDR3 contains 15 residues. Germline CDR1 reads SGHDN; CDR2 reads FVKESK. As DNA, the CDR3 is TGTGCCAGCAGCCAAACTAGCGGGGTAACCGGGGAGCTGTTTTTT. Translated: CASSQTSGVTGELFF.